Each of the 30 T cell receptor beta chains below was sequenced from the same sample in a study of cytotoxic CD8 clonotypes in ibrutinib-treated CLL. Generated by immunoSEQ multiplex PCR, the TCRdb table keeps only in-frame clones and is missing some. The data show tens of thousands of clones, about four fifths seen once. Sequencing was performed on PBMCs, taken after 12 months of ibrutinib treatment. The receptors stem from a human donor with chronic lymphocytic leukemia.

The rearrangement joins TRBV2 to TRBJ1-1; D ambiguous. The CDR3 sequence is 13 residues long. The V end lost 1 base, the J end lost 4 bases, and 7 bases lay between the germline ends. The germline V gene encodes CDR1 SNHLY and CDR2 FYNNEI. DNA for the CDR3: TGTGCCAGCAGTGAAGTCGAGGGCACTGAAGCTTTCTTT. Protein sequence: CASSEVEGTEAFF.

The rearrangement uses TRBV7-2 and TRBJ1-6; D perhaps matches TRBD1 (6 bases). The germline CDR1 and CDR2 sequences are SGHTA and FQGNSA. V gave up 5 bases and J gave up 10 bases, with 18 bases separating them. The CDR3 spans 15 residues. The CDR3, as DNA: TGTGCCAGCAGCACAAGCCCCGACAGGACGTCACCCCTCCACTTT. Translating gives CASSTSPDRTSPLHF.

CDR3 sequence (DNA): TGTGCCAGCAGCCCCGACGGACGGGGCTATGGCTACACCTTC. Translated, it gives CASSPDGRGYGYTF. The chain links TRBV7-2 to TRBJ1-2; D gene ambiguous. Trimming left V 5 bases short and J 4 bases short, with 14 bases between. The CDR3 runs to 14 residues. The germline V gene encodes CDR1 SGHTA and CDR2 FQGNSA.

V and J are TRBV4-2 and TRBJ2-7, with 8 positions matching TRBD2. Germline CDR1 is LGHNA and CDR2 is YNFKEQ. The CDR3 covers 19 residues. V dropped 1 base and J dropped 3; count of bases not matched to a gene: 17. In DNA, the CDR3 is TGTGCCAGCAGCCAAGGTAGCGGGGCGCACCTCCGGGGAGGCTACGAGCAGTACTTC. It specifies CASSQGSGAHLRGGYEQYF.

The chain carries TRBV6-1 and TRBJ1-2; D is uncertain. Trimming shortened V by 6 bases and J by 1 base, and 6 bases separated the two germline ends. Germline CDR1 reads MNHNS; CDR2 reads SASEGT. This CDR3 is built from 12 residues. This chain's CDR3 is CASSPSNYGYTF. The CDR3 region has the DNA TGTGCCAGCAGCCCGAGTAACTATGGCTACACCTTC.

A single count supports this clone. The V call is TRBV7-9, the J call TRBJ2-7, with TRBD1 matching 7 bases. Per the germline V gene, CDR1 is SEHNR and CDR2 is FQNEAQ (reference sequence). CDR3 length equals 14 residues. Unmatched junction bases numbered 9, after V lost 5 bases and J lost 5 bases. This chain's CDR3 is CASSPKGAWNEQYF. CDR3 nucleotide sequence: TGTGCCAGCAGCCCCAAGGGGGCTTGGAACGAGCAGTACTTC.

The J gene is TRBJ1-2, the V gene TRBV18, with 7 bases lining up with TRBD1. This CDR3 has 14 amino acids. Per germline, CDR1 KGHSH and CDR2 LQKENI. J lost 4 bases, V lost 1 base, and 3 bases had no gene match. CDR3 bases: TGTGCCAGCTCACCACAGGGGGCGGGCTATGGCTACACCTTC. It is translated as CASSPQGAGYGYTF.

The gene calls are TRBV5-1 and TRBJ2-3; D gene unclear. Germline V gives CDR1 SGHRS, CDR2 YFSETQ. This CDR3 is 14 amino acids long. Trimming removed 2 bases from V and 2 bases from J, with 9 bases in between. The CDR3 coding sequence is TGCGCCAGCAGCTTAGGGCGAGACACAGATACGCAGTATTTT. Translated, it gives CASSLGRDTDTQYF.

V gene TRBV19 combines with J gene TRBJ2-3, with 7 positions matching TRBD1. The germline gives CDR1 LNHDA, CDR2 SQIVND (reference sequence). There are 14 residues in the CDR3. After removal of 6 bases from V and 2 bases from J, the junction contained 5 bases not matched to a gene. CDR3 loop: CASSLDRATDTQYF. The CDR3 DNA follows: TGTGCCAGTAGCCTAGACAGGGCCACAGATACGCAGTATTTT. Variable domain in full (rest from reference TRBV19 and TRBJ2-3): DGGITQSPKYLFRKEGQNVTLSCEQNLNHDAMYWYRQDPGQGLRLIYYSQIVNDFQKGDIAEGYSVSREKKESFPLTVTSAQKNPTAFYLCASSLDRATDTQYFGPGTRLTVL.

The rearrangement links TRBV2 to TRBJ1-2; D is possibly TRBD1 (6 bases). The CDR3 extends over 15 amino acids. Germline V gives CDR1 SNHLY, CDR2 FYNNEI. The V and J ends lost 2 bases and 4 bases respectively, with 14 bases between them. CDR3 residues: CASSERTVWAYGYTF. CDR3 in DNA: TGTGCCAGCAGTGAAAGGACAGTGTGGGCCTATGGCTACACCTTC.

The V gene is TRBV4-2, the J gene TRBJ1-6; 9 bases line up with TRBD1. CDR3 size: 16 residues. The trim removed 2 bases at V and 7 bases at J, leaving 6 bases unmatched. CDR1 is LGHNA and CDR2 is YNFKEQ in the germline V gene. CDR3 region: CASSQRAGTGNSPLHF. The CDR3 DNA is TGTGCCAGCAGCCAAAGGGCGGGGACAGGGAATTCACCCCTCCACTTT.

The chain recombines TRBV6-5 with TRBJ1-6, with TRBD1 as a possible D gene (5 bases). The CDR3 extends over 13 amino acids. The V and J ends lost 2 bases and 9 bases respectively, with 8 bases between them. Germline loops: CDR1 MNHEY, CDR2 SVGAGI. The CDR3 sequence is CASSYLGASPLHF. CDR3 sequence (DNA): TGTGCCAGCAGTTACCTAGGGGCTTCACCCCTCCACTTT.

Points on this clone: The sample has other DNA sequences that encode this CDR3 too. This sequence joins TRBV5-4 and TRBJ1-2, with a possible D match to TRBD1 (6 bases). The germline V gene encodes CDR1 SGHNT and CDR2 YYREEE (reference sequence). The CDR3 length is 13 residues. V lost 4 bases and J 2 bases, leaving 9 bases between the germline ends. CDR3 sequence: CASSPDSNYGYTF. CDR3 sequence (DNA): TGTGCCAGCAGCCCGGACAGCAACTATGGCTACACCTTC.

This clone was recorded a few times. The V and J genes are TRBV5-4 and TRBJ2-3; no reliable D call. Germline V lookup: CDR1 SGHNT, CDR2 YYREEE (reference sequence). The CDR3 spans 16 residues. The V gene lost 0 bases and the J gene lost 2 bases, with 13 bases spanning the gap. The CDR3 spells CASSLGLAELTDTQYF. The CDR3 nucleotides are TGTGCCAGCAGCTTGGGGTTAGCAGAACTCACAGATACGCAGTATTTT.

V and J are TRBV6-6 and TRBJ1-1; 7 nucleotides line up with TRBD1. Per germline, CDR1 MNHNY and CDR2 SVGAGI (reference sequence). CDR3 length equals 15 residues. The V segment lost 6 bases and the J segment 3 bases; nucleotides outside the gene matches: 10. Here the CDR3 reads CASRRRGGRDTEAFF. In DNA form, the CDR3 reads TGTGCCAGCAGGCGAAGAGGGGGCAGGGACACTGAAGCTTTCTTT.

This chain uses TRBV25-1 with TRBJ2-2, with D perhaps TRBD1 (5 bases). Between the trimmed V and J ends, which lost 6 bases and 6 bases, there was a span of 5 bases. The CDR3 is made up of 11 amino acids. Per the germline V gene, CDR1 is MGHDK and CDR2 is SYGVNS. The CDR3 loop reads CASRGPGELFF. In DNA form, the CDR3 reads TGTGCCAGCAGGGGGCCCGGGGAGCTGTTTTTT.

The rearrangement links TRBV15 to TRBJ1-3, with D perhaps matching TRBD1 (5 bases). V lost 3 bases, J lost 2 bases, and 17 bases lay in between. This CDR3 contains 17 residues. CDR1 is LNHNV, CDR2 YYDKDF, per germline (reference sequence). The DNA of the CDR3 is TGTGCCACCAGCAGGGGGGGAAGGGTCCGTGCTGGAAACACCATATATTTT. Translation: CATSRGGRVRAGNTIYF.

V gene TRBV5-8 combines with J gene TRBJ1-4; D not resolved. This CDR3 comprises 13 residues. Trimming left V 1 base short and J 13 bases short, with 14 bases between. Germline CDR1 and CDR2: SGHTS and YDEGEE. The DNA for the CDR3 is TGTGCCAGCAGCTTGTATATGTCTGGAGGACTGTTTTTT. It codes for CASSLYMSGGLFF.

This clone appeared once. The chain has TRBV7-9 and TRBJ2-2; 8 bases match TRBD1. The trim removed 3 bases at V and 3 bases at J, leaving 6 bases unmatched. From germline, CDR1 is SEHNR and CDR2 FQNEAQ (reference sequence). This CDR3 contains 16 residues. The CDR3 region is CASSFLGQGYTGELFF. CDR3 bases: TGTGCCAGCAGCTTTCTCGGACAGGGTTACACCGGGGAGCTGTTTTTT.

This chain joins TRBV28 and TRBJ2-7, with D unresolved. The CDR3 is made up of 14 amino acids. CDR1 is MDHEN, CDR2 SYDVKM, per germline. Trimming took 6 bases from V and 7 from J, leaving 19 bases between them. The CDR3 sequence is CASSHGDPAGEQYF. The CDR3 DNA sequence: TGTGCCAGCAGCCATGGGGATCCCGCTGGGGAGCAGTACTTC.

The chain employs TRBV6-5 and TRBJ1-4; the match to TRBD1 covers 9 bases. The CDR3 consists of 12 residues. The germline CDR1 and CDR2 sequences are MNHEY and SVGAGI. V lost 5 bases and J lost 10; bases outside the gene matches: 2. This CDR3 is CASSPTGGKLFF. The CDR3 nucleotides read TGTGCCAGCAGTCCGACAGGGGGAAAACTGTTTTTT.

This clone has just one count. This chain joins TRBV9 and TRBJ1-1; D uncertain. Germline assignment: CDR1 SGDLS and CDR2 YYNGEE. V was clipped by 0 bases and J by 1 base, with 10 bases between them. The CDR3 runs 15 residues. Here the CDR3 reads CASSVVVRTNTEAFF. Written as DNA, the CDR3 is TGTGCCAGCAGCGTAGTGGTCAGGACGAACACTGAAGCTTTCTTT.

The J gene is TRBJ2-3, the V gene TRBV6-5; 8 nucleotides agree with TRBD1. Per the germline V gene, CDR1 is MNHEY and CDR2 is SVGAGI. CDR3 size: 14 residues. The V gene end was trimmed by 4 bases and the J gene end by 4 bases; junction bases not matched to a gene: 4. The CDR3 is CASSSQGAPDTQYF. The CDR3 coding sequence is TGTGCCAGCAGTTCCCAGGGGGCCCCAGATACGCAGTATTTT.

The table lists this clone with many counts. The chain uses TRBV19 and TRBJ2-5; 9 bases agree with TRBD1. Per the germline V gene, CDR1 is LNHDA and CDR2 is SQIVND (reference sequence). The CDR3 spans 13 residues. V dropped 10 bases and J dropped 3; count of bases not matched to a gene: 6. The CDR3 coding sequence is TGTGCCACCTCCCGACAGGGGGAAGAGACCCAGTACTTC. Its protein is CATSRQGEETQYF. The whole variable domain, remainder taken from reference TRBV19 and TRBJ2-5, is DGGITQSPKYLFRKEGQNVTLSCEQNLNHDAMYWYRQDPGQGLRLIYYSQIVNDFQKGDIAEGYSVSREKKESFPLTVTSAQKNPTAFYLCATSRQGEETQYFGPGTRLLVL.

The V call is TRBV7-2, the J call TRBJ1-4; D gene ambiguous. Trimming shortened V by 2 bases and J by 2 bases, and 12 bases separated the two germline ends. Germline-derived CDR1 and CDR2 are SGHTA and FQGNSA. This CDR3 contains 16 residues. CDR3 in amino acids: CASSLNGRGTNEKLFF. For the CDR3, the DNA is TGTGCCAGCAGCTTAAACGGCCGAGGGACTAATGAAAAACTGTTTTTT.

This chain joins TRBV2 and TRBJ2-7; D ambiguous. The CDR3 sequence is 12 residues long. Deletions cut 4 bases from V and 3 bases from J, with 7 bases between. The V gene's germline CDR1 is SNHLY and CDR2 FYNNEI. CDR3 bases: TGTGCCAGCAGTGTCTCCCGCTACGAGCAGTACTTC. Protein sequence: CASSVSRYEQYF.

V and J are TRBV29-1 and TRBJ2-2; 9 positions match TRBD1. CDR3 length: 15 residues. Trimming removed 5 bases from V and 1 base from J; junction bases left unmatched: 5. Germline assignment: CDR1 SQVTM and CDR2 ANQGSEA. CDR3 coding DNA: TGCAGCGTTCCCACAGGGGGCGGGAACACCGGGGAGCTGTTTTTT. The encoded protein is CSVPTGGGNTGELFF.

The chain recombines TRBV21-1 with TRBJ1-2. TRBV21-1 is a pseudogene segment. The CDR3 loop spans 15 amino acids. In DNA form, the CDR3 reads TGTGCCAGCAGCAAAGCGGAGGGGCCGAGGGAGGGCTACACCTTC. Protein product: CASSKAEGPREGYTF.

The rearrangement uses TRBV7-9 and TRBJ2-4; D is possibly TRBD1 or TRBD2 (6 bases each). V was shortened by 1 base and J by 0 bases, with 13 bases between the two germline ends. The CDR3 has 17 amino acids. Germline V gene lookup returns CDR1 SEHNR and CDR2 FQNEAQ (reference sequence). CDR3 residues: CASSLGLGGLAKNIQYF. CDR3 nucleotide sequence: TGTGCCAGCAGCTTAGGGCTGGGGGGCCTAGCCAAAAACATTCAGTACTTC.

CDR3 protein: CASSIGTGDSNQPQHF. In DNA, the CDR3 is TGTGCCAGTAGTATTGGGACAGGGGATAGCAATCAGCCCCAGCATTTT. The chain joins TRBV19 to TRBJ1-5, with TRBD1 identical over 10 bases. Looked up from germline, CDR1 is LNHDA and CDR2 is SQIVND (reference sequence). The CDR3 extends over 16 amino acids. The junction had 2 bases not matched to a gene; V was cut back by 3 bases and J by 0 bases.